This T cell receptor (beta chain) was found in a study of blood T cell repertoires in COVID-19. Study information: The United States, Italy and Spain provided the acute and convalescent COVID-19 samples. T cells, B-cell-depleted T cells, or PBMCs supplied cDNA or gDNA.

Germline loops: CDR1 SEHNR, CDR2 FQNEAQ (reference sequence). This CDR3 spans 12 amino acids. The V and J ends lost 5 bases and 0 bases respectively, with 4 bases between them. This clone has just a few counts. In the study's own analysis: The authors estimated nucleated cell counts from reference gene primer amplification. Data came from immunoSEQ multiplex PCR; TCRdb stores just in-frame clones and leaves some out. V and J calls and clone size follow that table, whereas D and trimming were derived from the DNA. The data contain tens of thousands of clones, around 83% of them seen just once; the ten biggest clones take up 6.5% to 9%.

This TCR was recovered from a man aged 55 to 70 with active COVID-19. This chain uses TRBV7-9 with TRBJ1-1; the D is unclear. The sequenced sample consisted of peripheral blood. The CDR3 spells CASSPVNTEAFF. The CDR3 DNA is TGTGCCAGCAGCCCTGTGAACACTGAAGCTTTCTTT.